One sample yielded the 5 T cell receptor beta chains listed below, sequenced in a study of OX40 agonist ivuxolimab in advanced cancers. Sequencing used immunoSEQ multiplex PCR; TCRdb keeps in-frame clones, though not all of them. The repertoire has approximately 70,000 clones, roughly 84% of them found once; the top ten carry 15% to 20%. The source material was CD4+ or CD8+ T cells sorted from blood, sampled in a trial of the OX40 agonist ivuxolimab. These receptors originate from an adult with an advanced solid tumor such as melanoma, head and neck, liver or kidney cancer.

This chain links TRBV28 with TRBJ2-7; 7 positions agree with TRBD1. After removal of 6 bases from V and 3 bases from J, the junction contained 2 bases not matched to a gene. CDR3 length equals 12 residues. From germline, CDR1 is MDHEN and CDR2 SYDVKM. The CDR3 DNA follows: TGTGCCAGCAGAACAGGGGTCTACGAGCAGTACTTC. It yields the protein CASRTGVYEQYF.

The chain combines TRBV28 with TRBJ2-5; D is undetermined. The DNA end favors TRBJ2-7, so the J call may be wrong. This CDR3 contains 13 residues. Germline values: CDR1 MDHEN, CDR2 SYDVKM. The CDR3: CASLQTNSYEQYF. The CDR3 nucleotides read TGTGCCAGCCTCCAGACAAATTCCTACGAGCAGTACTTC.

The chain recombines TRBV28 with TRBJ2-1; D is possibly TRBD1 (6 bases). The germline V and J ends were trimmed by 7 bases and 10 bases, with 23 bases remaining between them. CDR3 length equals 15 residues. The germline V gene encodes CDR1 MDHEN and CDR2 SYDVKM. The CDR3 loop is CASKLSTGLGQEQFF. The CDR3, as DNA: TGTGCCAGCAAGCTTTCGACAGGCCTTGGTCAGGAGCAGTTCTTC.

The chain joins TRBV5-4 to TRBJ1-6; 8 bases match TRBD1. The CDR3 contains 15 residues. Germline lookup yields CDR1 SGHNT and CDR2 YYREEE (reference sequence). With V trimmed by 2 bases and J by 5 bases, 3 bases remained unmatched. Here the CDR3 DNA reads TGTGCCAGCAGCTTTATGACAGGGGATAATTCACCCCTCCACTTT. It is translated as CASSFMTGDNSPLHF.

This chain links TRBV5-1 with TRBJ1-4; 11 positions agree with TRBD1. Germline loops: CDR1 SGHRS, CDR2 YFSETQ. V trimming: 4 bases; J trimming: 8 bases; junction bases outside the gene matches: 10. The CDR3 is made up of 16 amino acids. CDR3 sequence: CASSPDPGQGGEKLFF. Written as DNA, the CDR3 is TGCGCCAGCAGCCCGGATCCGGGACAGGGGGGAGAAAAACTGTTTTTT.